Sequencing of this TCR beta chain was carried out in a study of human CD4 T cells and Enterobacteriaceae. All CD4+ cells other than CD45RA+CCR7+CD95- naive cells were sorted as memory, over 95% pure. Positive selection with CD4 and CD14 microbeads isolated CD4+ T cells and monocytes. CD8+, CD14+, CD16+, CD56+, CD19+ and CD25-bright cells were excluded before sorting. Deep-level sequencing, detecting one cell in 200,000, covered ex vivo memory CD4+. Using immunoSEQ multiplex PCR, the repertoire was profiled, and TCRdb retains in-frame clones only, with some absent. This table holds 27,000 or so clones, 70% to 85% found once. The specimen was memory CD4+ T cells from blood. The sequence came from a human donor in good health.

CDR3 DNA: TGTGCCAGCAGCTTACGCGGGAGTGGGCCACAAGAGACCCAGTACTTC. Protein: CASSLRGSGPQETQYF. The chain carries TRBV7-8 and TRBJ2-5; the match to TRBD2 covers 7 bases. The CDR3 is 16 residues long. Germline V gene data show CDR1 as SGHVS and CDR2 as FQNEAQ. V lost 2 bases and J lost 2; bases outside the gene matches: 8.